One sample yielded the 2 T cell receptor beta chains listed below, sequenced in a study of blood T cell repertoires in COVID-19. The data were produced by immunoSEQ multiplex PCR, yet TCRdb's version contains in-frame clones alone and is incomplete. The data show 250,000 to 350,000 clones, 88% seen once. Sample: PBMCs or T cells enriched from blood (not recorded which). Receptor source: a woman aged 25 to 39 who had recovered from COVID-19.

The V and J genes are TRBV5-4 and TRBJ2-1; 9 nucleotides align to TRBD1. The CDR3 is 14 residues long. V was clipped by 7 bases and J by 2 bases; unmatched bases: 4. CDR1 is SGHNT and CDR2 is YYREEE in the germline V gene (reference sequence). CDR3 nucleotide sequence: TGTGCCAGCTTCCGGGACAGGGCCTACAATGAGCAGTTCTTC. This gives the protein CASFRDRAYNEQFF.

The chain is built from TRBV28 and TRBJ2-7, with TRBD2 matching over 8 bases. The V gene's germline CDR1 is MDHEN and CDR2 SYDVKM. CDR3 size: 16 residues. Trimming cost V 6 bases and J 3 bases; bases outside gene matches: 13. The CDR3 DNA follows: TGTGCCAGCAGCCCCCCGGGAGCGGGAGCGATCTACGAGCAGTACTTC. Encoded protein: CASSPPGAGAIYEQYF.